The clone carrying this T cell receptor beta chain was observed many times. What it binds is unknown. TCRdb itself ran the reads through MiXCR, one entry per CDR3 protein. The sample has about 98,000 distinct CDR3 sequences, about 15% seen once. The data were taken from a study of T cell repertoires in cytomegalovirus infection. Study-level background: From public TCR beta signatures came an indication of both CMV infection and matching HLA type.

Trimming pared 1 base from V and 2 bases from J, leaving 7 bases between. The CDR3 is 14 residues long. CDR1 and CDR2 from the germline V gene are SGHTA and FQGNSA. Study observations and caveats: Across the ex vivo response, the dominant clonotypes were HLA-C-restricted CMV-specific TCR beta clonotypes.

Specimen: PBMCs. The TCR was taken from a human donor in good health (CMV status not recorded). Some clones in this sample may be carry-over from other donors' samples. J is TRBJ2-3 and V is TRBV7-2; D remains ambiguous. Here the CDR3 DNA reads TGTGCCAGCAGCTTAGGGATTATCACAGATACGCAGTATTTT. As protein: CASSLGIITDTQYF. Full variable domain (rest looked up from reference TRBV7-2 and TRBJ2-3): GAGVSQSPSNKVTEKGKDVELRCDPISGHTALYWYRQSLGQGLEFLIYFQGNSAPDKSGLPSDRFSAERTGGSVSTLTIQRTQQEDSAVYLCASSLGIITDTQYFGPGTRLTVL.